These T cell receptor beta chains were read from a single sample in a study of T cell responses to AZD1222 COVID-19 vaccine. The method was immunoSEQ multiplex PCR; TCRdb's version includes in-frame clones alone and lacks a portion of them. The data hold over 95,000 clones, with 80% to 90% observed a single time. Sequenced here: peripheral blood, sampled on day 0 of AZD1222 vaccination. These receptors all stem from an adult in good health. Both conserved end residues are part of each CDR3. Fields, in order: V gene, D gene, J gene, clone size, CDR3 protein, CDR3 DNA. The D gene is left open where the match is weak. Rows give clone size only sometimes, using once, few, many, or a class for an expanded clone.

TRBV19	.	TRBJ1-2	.	CASSATGAYYGYTF	TGTGCCAGTAGTGCCACCGGGGCCTACTATGGCTACACCTTC
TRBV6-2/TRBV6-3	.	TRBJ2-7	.	CASSYIDGRQYEQYF	TGTGCCAGCAGTTACATCGACGGACGCCAATACGAGCAGTACTTC
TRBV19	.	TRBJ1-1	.	CASSIRGPMNTEAFF	TGTGCCAGTAGTATCCGGGGGCCCATGAACACTGAAGCTTTCTTT
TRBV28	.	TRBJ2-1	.	CASSLAGSNNEQFF	TGTGCCAGCAGTTTGGCGGGGAGCAACAATGAGCAGTTCTTC
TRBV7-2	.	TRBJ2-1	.	CASSLGANSYNEQFF	TGTGCCAGCAGCTTAGGAGCGAATTCATACAATGAGCAGTTCTTC
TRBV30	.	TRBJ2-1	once	CAWRLSSYNEQFF	TGTGCCTGGAGACTTAGCTCCTACAATGAGCAGTTCTTC
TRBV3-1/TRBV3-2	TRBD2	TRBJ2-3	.	CASSFSGSTDTQYF	TGTGCCAGCAGCTTTAGCGGGAGCACAGATACGCAGTATTTT
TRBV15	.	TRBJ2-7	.	CATSRDLENGAYEQYF	TGTGCCACCAGCAGAGATCTGGAAAACGGAGCCTACGAGCAGTACTTC
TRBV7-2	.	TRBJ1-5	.	CASSTIIGGNQPQHF	TGTGCCAGCAGCACGATTATAGGGGGCAATCAGCCCCAGCATTTT
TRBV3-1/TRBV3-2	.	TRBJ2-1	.	CASSQAENYNEQFF	TGTGCCAGCAGCCAGGCCGAGAATTACAATGAGCAGTTCTTC
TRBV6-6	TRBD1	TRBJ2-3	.	CASTRLPNRGGTDTQYF	TGTGCCAGCACTCGACTCCCCAACAGGGGTGGTACAGATACGCAGTATTTT
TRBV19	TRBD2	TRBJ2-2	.	CASSIGPLAGANTGELFF	TGTGCCAGTAGTATAGGCCCACTAGCGGGAGCAAACACCGGGGAGCTGTTTTTT
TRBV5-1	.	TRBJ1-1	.	CASSPAGHLNTEAFF	TGCGCCAGCAGCCCGGCGGGACACTTGAACACTGAAGCTTTCTTT
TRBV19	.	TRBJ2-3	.	CASSLRDSIDTQYF	TGTGCCAGTAGTCTCCGCGACAGCATAGATACGCAGTATTTT
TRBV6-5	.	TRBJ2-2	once	CASTSGTGELFF	TGTGCCAGCACGTCTGGGACCGGGGAGCTGTTTTTT
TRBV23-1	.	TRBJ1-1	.	CASNTNTEAFF	TGCGCCAGCAATACGAACACTGAAGCTTTCTTT
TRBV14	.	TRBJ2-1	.	CASSQTFSYNEQFF	TGTGCCAGCAGCCAGACGTTTTCCTACAATGAGCAGTTCTTC
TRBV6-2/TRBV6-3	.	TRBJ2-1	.	CASSFQQEKQFF	TGTGCCAGCAGTTTTCAACAGGAGAAGCAGTTCTTC
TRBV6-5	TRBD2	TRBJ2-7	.	CASRDGGAAREQYF	TGTGCCAGCAGGGACGGGGGGGCGGCTCGCGAGCAGTACTTC
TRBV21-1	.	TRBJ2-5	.	CASSENVGEETQYF	TGTGCCAGCAGCGAAAACGTGGGAGAAGAGACCCAGTACTTC
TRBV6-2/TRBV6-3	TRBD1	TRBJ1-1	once	CASSSRQGAEAFF	TGTGCCAGCAGTTCCCGACAGGGCGCTGAAGCTTTCTTT
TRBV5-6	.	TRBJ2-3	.	CASSHGGPDTQYF	TGTGCCAGCAGCCACGGGGGGCCAGATACGCAGTATTTT
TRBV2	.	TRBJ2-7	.	CASSGLGGPSYEQYF	TGTGCCAGCAGCGGGCTCGGAGGCCCCTCCTACGAGCAGTACTTC
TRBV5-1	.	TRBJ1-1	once	CASSARSRLVGDSEAFF	TGCGCCAGCAGCGCCCGGAGCAGACTGGTTGGAGATTCTGAAGCTTTCTTT
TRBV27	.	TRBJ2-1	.	CASSPWEYNEQFF	TGTGCCAGCAGTCCCTGGGAATACAATGAGCAGTTCTTC
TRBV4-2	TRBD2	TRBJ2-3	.	CASSLLSGSGTDTQYF	TGTGCCAGCAGCCTACTTAGCGGGAGCGGCACAGATACGCAGTATTTT
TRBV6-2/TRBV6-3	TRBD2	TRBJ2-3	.	CASSYPLGGRSTDTQYF	TGTGCCAGCAGTTACCCGCTGGGCGGGAGGAGCACAGATACGCAGTATTTT
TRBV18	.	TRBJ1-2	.	CASSPEALNYGYTF	TGTGCCAGCTCACCAGAGGCCCTGAACTATGGCTACACCTTC
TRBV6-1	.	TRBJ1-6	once	CAISWGGDSPLHF	TGTGCAATCTCGTGGGGCGGGGATTCACCCCTCCACTTT
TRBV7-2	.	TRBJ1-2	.	CASSVTGAPGYTF	TGTGCCAGCAGCGTTACGGGGGCGCCGGGCTACACCTTC
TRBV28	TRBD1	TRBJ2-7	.	CASSMGQLPYEQYF	TGTGCCAGCAGTATGGGACAGTTGCCCTACGAGCAGTACTTC
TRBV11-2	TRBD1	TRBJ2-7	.	CASGERRQGARTYEQYF	TGTGCCAGCGGTGAGCGGCGACAGGGGGCGCGGACCTACGAGCAGTACTTC
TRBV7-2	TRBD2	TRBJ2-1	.	CASSLAREGYNEQFF	TGTGCCAGCAGCTTAGCCCGGGAGGGGTACAATGAGCAGTTCTTC
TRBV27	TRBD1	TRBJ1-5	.	CASSGRQGANQPQHF	TGTGCCAGCAGTGGCCGACAGGGGGCGAATCAGCCCCAGCATTTT
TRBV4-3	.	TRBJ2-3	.	CASSQEVRAGLSTDTQYF	TGCGCCAGCAGCCAAGAAGTCAGGGCGGGATTGAGCACAGATACGCAGTATTTT
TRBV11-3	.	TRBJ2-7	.	CASSLGGMGEQYF	TGTGCCAGCAGTCTCGGAGGGATGGGAGAGCAGTACTTC
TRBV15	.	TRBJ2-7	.	CATSREPDRNYEQYF	TGTGCCACCAGCAGAGAGCCCGACAGGAACTACGAGCAGTACTTC
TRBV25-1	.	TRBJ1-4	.	CASSEIGVTNEKLFF	TGTGCCAGCAGTGAGATAGGAGTTACTAATGAAAAACTGTTTTTT